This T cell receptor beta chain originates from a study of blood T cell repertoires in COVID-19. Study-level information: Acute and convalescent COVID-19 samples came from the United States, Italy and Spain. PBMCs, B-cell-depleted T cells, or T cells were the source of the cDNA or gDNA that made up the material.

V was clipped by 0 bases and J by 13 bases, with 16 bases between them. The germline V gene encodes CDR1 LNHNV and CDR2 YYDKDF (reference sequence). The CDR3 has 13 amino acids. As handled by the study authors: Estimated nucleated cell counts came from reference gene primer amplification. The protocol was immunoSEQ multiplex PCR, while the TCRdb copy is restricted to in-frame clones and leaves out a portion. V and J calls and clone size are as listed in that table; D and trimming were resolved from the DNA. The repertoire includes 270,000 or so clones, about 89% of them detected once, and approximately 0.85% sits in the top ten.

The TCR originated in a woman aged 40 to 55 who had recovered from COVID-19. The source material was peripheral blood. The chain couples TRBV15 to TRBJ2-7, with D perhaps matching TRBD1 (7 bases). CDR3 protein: CATSRDPAGGLYF. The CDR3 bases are TGTGCCACCAGCAGAGATCCCGCAGGGGGGCTTTACTTC.